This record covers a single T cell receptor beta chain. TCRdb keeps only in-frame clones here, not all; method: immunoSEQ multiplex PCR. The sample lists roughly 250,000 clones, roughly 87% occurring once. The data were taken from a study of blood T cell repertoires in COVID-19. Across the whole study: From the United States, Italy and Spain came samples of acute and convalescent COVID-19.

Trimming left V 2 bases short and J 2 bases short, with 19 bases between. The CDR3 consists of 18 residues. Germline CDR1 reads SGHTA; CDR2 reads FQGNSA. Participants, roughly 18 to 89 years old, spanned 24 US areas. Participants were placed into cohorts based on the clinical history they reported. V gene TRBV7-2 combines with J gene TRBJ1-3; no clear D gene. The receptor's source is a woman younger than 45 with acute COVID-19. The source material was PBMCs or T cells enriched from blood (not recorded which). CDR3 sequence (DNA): TGTGCCAGCAGCTTATTTGCGGGGAGACTTTCGACTGGAAACACCATATATTTT. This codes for CASSLFAGRLSTGNTIYF.